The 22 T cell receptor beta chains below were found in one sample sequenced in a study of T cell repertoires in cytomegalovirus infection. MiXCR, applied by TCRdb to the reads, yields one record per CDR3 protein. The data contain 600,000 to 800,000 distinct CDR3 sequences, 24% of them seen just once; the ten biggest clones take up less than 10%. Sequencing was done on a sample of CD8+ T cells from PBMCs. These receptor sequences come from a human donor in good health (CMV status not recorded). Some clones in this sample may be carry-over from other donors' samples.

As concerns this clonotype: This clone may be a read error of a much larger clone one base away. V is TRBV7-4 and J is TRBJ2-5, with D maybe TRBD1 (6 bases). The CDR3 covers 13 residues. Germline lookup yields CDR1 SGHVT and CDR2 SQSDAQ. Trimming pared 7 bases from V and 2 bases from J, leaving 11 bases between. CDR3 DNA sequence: TGTGCCAGCACCCGGCAGGGGCAAGAGACCCAGTACTTC. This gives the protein CASTRQGQETQYF.

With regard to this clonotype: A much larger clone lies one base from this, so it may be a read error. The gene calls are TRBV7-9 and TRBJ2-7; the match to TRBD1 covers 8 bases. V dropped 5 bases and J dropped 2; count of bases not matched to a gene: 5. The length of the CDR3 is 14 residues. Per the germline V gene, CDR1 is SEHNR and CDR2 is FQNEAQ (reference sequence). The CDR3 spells CASSATGATYEQYF. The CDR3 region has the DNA TGTGCCAGCAGCGCGACAGGGGCCACCTACGAGCAGTACTTC.

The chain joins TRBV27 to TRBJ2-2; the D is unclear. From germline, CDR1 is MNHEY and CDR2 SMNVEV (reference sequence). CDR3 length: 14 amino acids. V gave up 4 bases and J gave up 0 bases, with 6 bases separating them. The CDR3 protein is CASSYRTNTGELFF. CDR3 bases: TGTGCCAGCAGTTACCGGACGAACACCGGGGAGCTGTTTTTT.

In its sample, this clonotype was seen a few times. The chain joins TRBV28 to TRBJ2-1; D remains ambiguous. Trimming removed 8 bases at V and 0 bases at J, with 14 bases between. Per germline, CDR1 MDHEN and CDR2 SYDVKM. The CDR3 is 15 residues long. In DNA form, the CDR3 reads TGTGCCAGCGGGGTGGCGCAGCTCTCCTACAATGAGCAGTTCTTC. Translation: CASGVAQLSYNEQFF.

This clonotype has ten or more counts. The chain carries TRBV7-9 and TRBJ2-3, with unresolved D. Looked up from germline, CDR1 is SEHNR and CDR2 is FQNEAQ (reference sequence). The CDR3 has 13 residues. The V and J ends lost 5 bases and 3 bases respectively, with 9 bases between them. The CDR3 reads CASSPQTTDTQYF. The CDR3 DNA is TGTGCCAGCAGCCCCCAGACGACAGATACGCAGTATTTT.

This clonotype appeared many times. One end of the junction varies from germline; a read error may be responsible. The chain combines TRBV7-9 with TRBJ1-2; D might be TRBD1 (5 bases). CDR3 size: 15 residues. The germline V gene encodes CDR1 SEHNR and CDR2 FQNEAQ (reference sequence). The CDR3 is CASRLEAGINYGYTF. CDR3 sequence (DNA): TGTGCCAGCAGATTAGAGGCAGGGATTAACTATGGCTACACCTTC.

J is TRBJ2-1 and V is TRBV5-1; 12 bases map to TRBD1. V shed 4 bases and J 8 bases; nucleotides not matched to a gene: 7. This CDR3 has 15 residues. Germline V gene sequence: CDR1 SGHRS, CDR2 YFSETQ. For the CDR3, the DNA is TGCGCCAGCAGCATCCGGGACAGGGGGCTCGATGAGCAGTTCTTC. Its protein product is CASSIRDRGLDEQFF.

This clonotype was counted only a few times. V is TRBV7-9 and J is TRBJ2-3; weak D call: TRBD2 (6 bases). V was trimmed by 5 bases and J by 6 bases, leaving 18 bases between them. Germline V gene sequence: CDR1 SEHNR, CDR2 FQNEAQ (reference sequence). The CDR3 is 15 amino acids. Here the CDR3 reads CASSPKGRGSDTQYF. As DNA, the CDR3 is TGTGCCAGCAGCCCAAAAGGGCGGGGATCGGATACGCAGTATTTT. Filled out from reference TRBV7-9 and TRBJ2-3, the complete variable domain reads DTGVSQNPRHKITKRGQNVTFRCDPISEHNRLYWYRQTLGQGPEFLTYFQNEAQLEKSRLLSDRFSAERPKGSFSTLEIQRTEQGDSAMYLCASSPKGRGSDTQYFGPGTRLTVL.

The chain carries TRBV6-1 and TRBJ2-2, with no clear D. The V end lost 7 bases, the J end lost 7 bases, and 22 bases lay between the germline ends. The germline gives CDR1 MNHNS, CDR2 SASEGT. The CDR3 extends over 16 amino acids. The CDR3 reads CASTLTGRSENGELFF. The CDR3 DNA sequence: TGTGCCAGCACCCTTACTGGCCGCTCTGAAAACGGGGAGCTGTTTTTT.

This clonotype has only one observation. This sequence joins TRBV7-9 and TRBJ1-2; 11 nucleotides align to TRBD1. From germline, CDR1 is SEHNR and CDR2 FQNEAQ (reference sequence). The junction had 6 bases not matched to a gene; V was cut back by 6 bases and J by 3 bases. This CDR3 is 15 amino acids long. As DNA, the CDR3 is TGTGCCAGCAGTTCCCGGACAGGGGGCGACTATGGCTACACCTTC. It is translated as CASSSRTGGDYGYTF.

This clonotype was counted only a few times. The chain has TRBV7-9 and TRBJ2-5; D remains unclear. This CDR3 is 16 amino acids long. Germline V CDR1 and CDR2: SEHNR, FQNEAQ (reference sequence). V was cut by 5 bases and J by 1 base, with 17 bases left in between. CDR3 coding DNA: TGTGCCAGCAGCCGAGGCGCAACCGAACGCCAAGAGACCCAGTACTTC. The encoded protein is CASSRGATERQETQYF.

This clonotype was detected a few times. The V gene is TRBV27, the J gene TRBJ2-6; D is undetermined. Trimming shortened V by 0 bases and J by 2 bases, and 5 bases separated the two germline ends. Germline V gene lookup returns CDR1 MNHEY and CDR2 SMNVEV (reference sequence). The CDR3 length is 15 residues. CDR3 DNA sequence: TGTGCCAGCAGTTTATCGGGGACTGGGGCCAACGTCCTGACTTTC. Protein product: CASSLSGTGANVLTF.

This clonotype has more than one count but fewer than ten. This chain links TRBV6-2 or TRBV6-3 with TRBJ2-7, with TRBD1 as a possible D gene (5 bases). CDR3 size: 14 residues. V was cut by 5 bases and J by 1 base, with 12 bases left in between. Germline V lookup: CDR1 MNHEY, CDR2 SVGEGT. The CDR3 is CASSQGAESYEQYF. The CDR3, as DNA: TGTGCCAGCAGTCAAGGGGCGGAATCCTACGAGCAGTACTTC.

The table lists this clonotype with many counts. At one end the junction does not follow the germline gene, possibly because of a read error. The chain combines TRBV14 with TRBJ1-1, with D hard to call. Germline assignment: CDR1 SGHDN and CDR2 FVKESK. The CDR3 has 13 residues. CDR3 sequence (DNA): TGCGCCAGCAGCCAAGAGGGGAACACTGAAGCTTTCTTT. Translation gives CASSQEGNTEAFF.

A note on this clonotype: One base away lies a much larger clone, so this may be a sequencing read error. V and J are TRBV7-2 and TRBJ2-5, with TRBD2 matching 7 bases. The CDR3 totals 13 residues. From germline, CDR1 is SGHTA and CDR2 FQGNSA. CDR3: CAGLLANQESQYF. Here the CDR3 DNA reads TGTGCCGGATTACTAGCGAATCAAGAGTCCCAGTACTTC. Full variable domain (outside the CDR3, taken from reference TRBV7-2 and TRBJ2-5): GAGVSQSPSNKVTEKGKDVELRCDPISGHTALYWYRQSLGQGLEFLIYFQGNSAPDKSGLPSDRFSAERTGGSVSTLTIQRTQQEDSAVYLCAGLLANQESQYFGPGTRLLVL.

The CDR3 DNA sequence: TGTGCCAGCAGCTTCAGGGGATACACCGGGGAGCTGTTTTTT. It codes for CASSFRGYTGELFF. The chain joins TRBV28 to TRBJ2-2, with D tentatively TRBD1 (6 bases). This CDR3 contains 14 residues. Trimming shortened V by 6 bases and J by 3 bases, and 11 bases separated the two germline ends. Germline V gene sequence: CDR1 MDHEN, CDR2 SYDVKM. The full variable domain, in which reference TRBV28 and TRBJ2-2 provide the parts outside the CDR3, is DVKVTQSSRYLVKRTGEKVFLECVQDMDHENMFWYRQDPGLGLRLIYFSYDVKMKEKGDIPEGYSVSREKKERFSLILESASTNQTSMYLCASSFRGYTGELFFGEGSRLTVL.

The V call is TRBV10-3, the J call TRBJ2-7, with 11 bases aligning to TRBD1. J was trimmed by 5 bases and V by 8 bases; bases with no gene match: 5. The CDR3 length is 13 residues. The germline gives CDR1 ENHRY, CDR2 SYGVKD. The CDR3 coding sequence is TGTGCCATCGGGGACAGGGGGACGAACGAGCAGTACGTC. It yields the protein CAIGDRGTNEQYV.

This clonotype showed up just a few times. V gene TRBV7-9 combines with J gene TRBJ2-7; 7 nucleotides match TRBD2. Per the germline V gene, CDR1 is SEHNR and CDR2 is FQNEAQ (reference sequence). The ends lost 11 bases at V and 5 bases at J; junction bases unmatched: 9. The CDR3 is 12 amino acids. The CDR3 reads CAAAGGIDEQYF. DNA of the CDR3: TGTGCCGCGGCCGGGGGGATCGACGAGCAGTACTTC.

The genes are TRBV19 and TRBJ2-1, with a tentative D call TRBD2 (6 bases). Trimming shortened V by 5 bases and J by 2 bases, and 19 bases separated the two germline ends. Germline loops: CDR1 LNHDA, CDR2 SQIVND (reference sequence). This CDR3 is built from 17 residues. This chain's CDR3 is CASSPLFSGAAYNEQFF. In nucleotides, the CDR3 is TGTGCCAGTAGTCCCCTCTTCTCGGGAGCAGCCTACAATGAGCAGTTCTTC.

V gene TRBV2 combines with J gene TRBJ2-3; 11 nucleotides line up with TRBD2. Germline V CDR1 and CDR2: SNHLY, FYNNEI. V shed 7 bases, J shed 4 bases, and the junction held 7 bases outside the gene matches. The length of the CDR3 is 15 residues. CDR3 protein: CASTFSGGAPDTQYF. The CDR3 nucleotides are TGTGCCAGCACCTTTAGCGGGGGGGCCCCAGATACGCAGTATTTT.

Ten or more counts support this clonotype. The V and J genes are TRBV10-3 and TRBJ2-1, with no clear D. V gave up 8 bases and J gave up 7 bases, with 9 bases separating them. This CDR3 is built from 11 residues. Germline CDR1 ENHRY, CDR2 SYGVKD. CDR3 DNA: TGTGCCATCGGCCCGGGTAATGAGCAGTTCTTC. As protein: CAIGPGNEQFF.

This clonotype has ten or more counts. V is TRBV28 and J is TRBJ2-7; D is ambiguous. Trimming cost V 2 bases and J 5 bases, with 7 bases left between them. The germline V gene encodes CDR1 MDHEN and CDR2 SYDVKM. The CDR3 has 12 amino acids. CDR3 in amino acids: CASSLGNNEQYV. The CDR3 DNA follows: TGTGCCAGCAGTTTAGGGAACAACGAGCAGTACGTC.